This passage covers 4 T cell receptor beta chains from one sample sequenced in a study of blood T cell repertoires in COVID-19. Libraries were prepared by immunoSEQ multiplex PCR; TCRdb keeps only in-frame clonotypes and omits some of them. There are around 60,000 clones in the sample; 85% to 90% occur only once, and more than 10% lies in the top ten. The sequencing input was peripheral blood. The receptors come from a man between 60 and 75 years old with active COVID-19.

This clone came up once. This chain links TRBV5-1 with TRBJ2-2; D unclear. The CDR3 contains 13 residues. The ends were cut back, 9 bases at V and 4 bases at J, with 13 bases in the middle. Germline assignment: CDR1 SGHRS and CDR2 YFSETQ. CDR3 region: CATLAPGTGELFF. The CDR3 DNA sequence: TGCGCCACCCTCGCCCCGGGCACCGGGGAGCTGTTTTTT.

The chain's CDR3 is CSVEDLQRGAGNTIYF. As DNA, the CDR3 is TGCAGCGTTGAAGATCTTCAGCGGGGAGCTGGAAACACCATATATTTT. The chain joins TRBV29-1 to TRBJ1-3; D remains ambiguous. Germline values: CDR1 SQVTM, CDR2 ANQGSEA. Trimming removed 0 bases from V and 2 bases from J, with 14 bases in between. The CDR3 totals 16 residues.

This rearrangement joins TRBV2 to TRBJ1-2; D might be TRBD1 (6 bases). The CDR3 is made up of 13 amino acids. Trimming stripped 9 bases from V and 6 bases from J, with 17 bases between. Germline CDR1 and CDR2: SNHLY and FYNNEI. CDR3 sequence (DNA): TGTGCCAGTCGTACAACAGGGACCCATGGCTACACCTTC. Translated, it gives CASRTTGTHGYTF.

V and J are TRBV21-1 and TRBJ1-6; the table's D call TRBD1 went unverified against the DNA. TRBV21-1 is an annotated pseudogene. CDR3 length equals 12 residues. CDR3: CASSNRSSPLHF. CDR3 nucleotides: TGTGCCAGCAGCAACAGAAGTTCACCCCTCCACTTT.